This T cell receptor (beta chain) appears in the sequencing data of a study of OX40 agonist ivuxolimab in advanced cancers. Study in general: Patients in the trial were receiving intravenous ivuxolimab every 2 weeks, at doses of 0.01 to 10 mg/kg. Patients with hepatocellular carcinoma, melanoma, renal cell or head and neck cancer made up the dose-escalation patients. Patients achieving partial responses numbered three: one hepatocellular carcinoma case and two cutaneous melanoma cases.

Blood draws occurred at baseline, cycle 4 day 1, and cycle 7 day 1. TCRdb's table, derived via immunoSEQ multiplex PCR, lists solely in-frame clones and lacks some. Altogether under 75,000 clones are present, 80% to 90% being singletons, with the ten largest covering around 0.75%. This CDR3 spans 17 amino acids. With 3 bases clipped from V and 4 bases from J, the junction kept 12 bases outside the gene matches. CDR1 and CDR2 (germline): ENHRY, SYGVKD. The material was CD4+ or CD8+ T cells sorted from blood, obtained in a trial of the OX40 agonist ivuxolimab. The chain is built from TRBV10-3 and TRBJ2-3, with TRBD2 matching 8 bases. The clonotype was recovered from an adult with an advanced solid tumor such as melanoma, head and neck, liver or kidney cancer. The CDR3 loop reads CAISDLDRAGGSDTQYF. DNA of the CDR3: TGTGCCATCAGTGATCTAGACCGGGCGGGAGGATCAGATACGCAGTATTTT.